A single sample is the source of the 30 T cell receptor beta chains below, sequenced in a study of blood T cell repertoires in COVID-19. Here immunoSEQ multiplex PCR was the method, and the copy in TCRdb shows in-frame clones only, minus some. The data contain about 220,000 clones, 75% to 90% of them singletons. Sequenced: peripheral blood. These receptors all stem from a woman aged 80 or older with COVID-19, enrolled during active disease.

This clone appeared once. The chain has TRBV18 and TRBJ1-1; 7 bases are shared with TRBD1. Germline-derived CDR1 and CDR2 are KGHSH and LQKENI. There are 19 residues in the CDR3. With V trimmed by 2 bases and J by 6 bases, 21 bases remained unmatched. The CDR3 nucleotides read TGTGCCAGCTCACCAGAGTTAGCGACAGGGTTACGAAGCCCCCCTGAAGCTTTCTTT. Protein: CASSPELATGLRSPPEAFF.

The chain links TRBV24-1 to TRBJ2-1, with 9 nucleotides matching TRBD2. With V trimmed by 6 bases and J by 6 bases, 8 bases remained unmatched. Looked up from germline, CDR1 is KGHDR and CDR2 is SFDVKD. The CDR3 consists of 15 residues. The CDR3 DNA reads as TGTGCCACCAGTTTAGGTAGCGGGGGACGCAATGAGCAGTTCTTC. This gives the protein CATSLGSGGRNEQFF.

The rearrangement links TRBV10-3 to TRBJ1-5; 9 bases line up with TRBD1. V dropped 2 bases and J dropped 7; count of bases not matched to a gene: 6. This CDR3 region has 15 residues. Looked up from germline, CDR1 is ENHRY and CDR2 is SYGVKD. The CDR3 coding sequence is TGTGCCATCAGTGAGGCGACAGGGGGTAACCAGCCCCAGCATTTT. It specifies CAISEATGGNQPQHF.

The chain uses TRBV4-2 and TRBJ1-1; D ambiguous. Trimming shortened V by 4 bases and J by 1 base, and 10 bases separated the two germline ends. This CDR3 is 14 amino acids long. Germline V CDR1 and CDR2: LGHNA, YNFKEQ. The CDR3 here is CASSRGLGNTEAFF. The CDR3 DNA sequence: TGTGCCAGCAGCCGAGGACTGGGGAACACTGAAGCTTTCTTT.

This sequence joins TRBV11-2 and TRBJ2-7; D gene uncertain. Trimming removed 5 bases at V and 6 bases at J, with 11 bases between. The CDR3 has 12 amino acids. Per the germline V gene, CDR1 is SGHAT and CDR2 is FQNNGV. In DNA, the CDR3 is TGTGCCAGCAGCCCTTCCGGGTTCGAGCAGTACTTC. This sequence encodes CASSPSGFEQYF.

This chain links TRBV11-3 with TRBJ1-6; D not certain. V lost 5 bases to trimming and J lost 0 bases, with 11 bases between them. The germline V gene has CDR1 SGHNT and CDR2 YENEEA. The CDR3 runs to 16 residues. The CDR3 sequence is CASSGWARSYNSPLHF. In DNA, the CDR3 is TGTGCCAGCAGCGGTTGGGCACGCTCCTATAATTCACCCCTCCACTTT.

J is TRBJ1-1 and V is TRBV2; possible D gene TRBD1, 5 bases. The ends were cut back, 4 bases at V and 0 bases at J, with 12 bases in the middle. Germline CDR1 reads SNHLY; CDR2 reads FYNNEI. This CDR3 is 15 amino acids long. CDR3 in DNA: TGTGCCAGCAGTGCCGCAGGGAAAATGAACACTGAAGCTTTCTTT. It codes for CASSAAGKMNTEAFF.

The chain recombines TRBV5-1 with TRBJ1-1, with 10 bases identical to TRBD1. V trimming: 4 bases; J trimming: 9 bases; junction bases outside the gene matches: 12. This CDR3 region has 15 residues. The V gene's germline CDR1 is SGHRS and CDR2 YFSETQ. The CDR3 bases are TGCGCCAGCAGCCGATTAGGACAGGGGGAACAGAAAGCTTTCTTT. Amino acids: CASSRLGQGEQKAFF.

The rearrangement joins TRBV6-2 or TRBV6-3 to TRBJ1-5, with D hard to call. Trimming stripped 1 base from V and 4 bases from J, with 11 bases between. The CDR3 covers 15 residues. CDR1 and CDR2 from the germline V gene are MNHEY and SVGEGT. The CDR3 region is CASSYFPGRNQPQHF. As DNA, the CDR3 is TGTGCCAGCAGTTACTTCCCCGGGAGAAATCAGCCCCAGCATTTT.

The rearrangement uses TRBV7-9 and TRBJ1-6; 10 bases agree with TRBD1. The CDR3 covers 17 residues. The ends lost 1 base at V and 10 bases at J; junction bases unmatched: 10. The germline gives CDR1 SEHNR, CDR2 FQNEAQ (reference sequence). The CDR3 DNA reads TGTGCCAGCAGCTTAGGGGGGACAGGGGCTCTATACTCACCCCTCCACTTT. Encoded protein: CASSLGGTGALYSPLHF.

A few counts support this clone. This chain uses TRBV11-2 with TRBJ2-5; TRBD2 agrees at 9 bases. The trim removed 2 bases at V and 5 bases at J, leaving 9 bases unmatched. Germline V gene lookup returns CDR1 SGHAT and CDR2 FQNNGV. The CDR3 consists of 16 residues. CDR3 DNA sequence: TGTGCCAGCAGCTTAAATTTTGCGGGAGGGGCTGAGACCCAGTACTTC. Its translation: CASSLNFAGGAETQYF.

The CDR3 protein is CASSIWTAQPDEQYF. Written as DNA, the CDR3 is TGTGCCAGTAGTATTTGGACAGCGCAGCCTGACGAGCAGTACTTC. The chain uses TRBV19 and TRBJ2-7, with a possible D match to TRBD1 (6 bases). The CDR3 runs to 15 residues. V gave up 3 bases and J gave up 5 bases, with 17 bases separating them. Germline V gene data show CDR1 as LNHDA and CDR2 as SQIVND (reference sequence). The full variable domain, completed using reference TRBV19 and TRBJ2-7, is DGGITQSPKYLFRKEGQNVTLSCEQNLNHDAMYWYRQDPGQGLRLIYYSQIVNDFQKGDIAEGYSVSREKKESFPLTVTSAQKNPTAFYLCASSIWTAQPDEQYFGPGTRLTVT.

The chain combines TRBV13 with TRBJ2-1, with 8 bases identical to TRBD2. V was clipped by 5 bases and J by 10 bases; unmatched bases: 7. Germline V gives CDR1 PRHDT, CDR2 FYEKMQ (reference sequence). This CDR3 is 13 amino acids long. The CDR3 DNA sequence: TGTGCCAGCAGCGTCCTAGCGGGTAACGAGCAGTTCTTC. Translation gives CASSVLAGNEQFF. The full variable domain, rest sourced from reference TRBV13 and TRBJ2-1, is AAGVIQSPRHLIKEKRETATLKCYPIPRHDTVYWYQQGPGQDPQFLISFYEKMQSDKGSIPDRFSAQQFSDYHSELNMSSLELGDSALYFCASSVLAGNEQFFGPGTRLTVL.

In nucleotides, the CDR3 is TGTGCCAGCACCCTCCGCGGGACAGGGGATCAGCCCCAGCATTTT. It is translated as CASTLRGTGDQPQHF. This chain joins TRBV2 and TRBJ1-5; TRBD1 matches at 10 bases. V trimming: 7 bases; J trimming: 5 bases; junction bases outside the gene matches: 8. CDR3 length: 15 amino acids. Germline CDR1 reads SNHLY; CDR2 reads FYNNEI.

A remark on this clone: At the DNA level, this CDR3 is encoded by other sequences in the same sample as well. The rearrangement links TRBV19 to TRBJ1-5, with D unclear. V lost 5 bases, J lost 2 bases, and 10 bases lay in between. The CDR3 length is 14 residues. CDR1 is LNHDA and CDR2 is SQIVND in the germline V gene (reference sequence). CDR3: CASSLSGGNQPQHF. The CDR3 nucleotides are TGTGCCAGTAGTTTATCCGGGGGCAATCAGCCCCAGCATTTT. Complete variable domain (other parts from reference TRBV19 and TRBJ1-5): DGGITQSPKYLFRKEGQNVTLSCEQNLNHDAMYWYRQDPGQGLRLIYYSQIVNDFQKGDIAEGYSVSREKKESFPLTVTSAQKNPTAFYLCASSLSGGNQPQHFGDGTRLSIL.

The chain couples TRBV27 to TRBJ1-6, with 9 positions matching TRBD1. CDR3 length: 14 residues. CDR1 is MNHEY, CDR2 SMNVEV, per germline (reference sequence). Trimming removed 6 bases from V and 7 bases from J; junction bases left unmatched: 4. Here the CDR3 reads CASRLTGGNSPLHF. Written as DNA, the CDR3 is TGTGCCAGCAGACTAACAGGGGGCAATTCACCCCTCCACTTT.

The chain carries TRBV29-1 and TRBJ2-5; tentatively, D is TRBD2 (6 bases). Trimming removed 3 bases from V and 4 bases from J, with 12 bases in between. The germline V gene has CDR1 SQVTM and CDR2 ANQGSEA. CDR3 length: 13 residues. The CDR3 bases are TGCAGCGTTGATATCCGGGGAGGAGAGACCCAGTACTTC. It encodes CSVDIRGGETQYF.

This clone was counted a few times. The chain is built from TRBV5-1 and TRBJ1-6; TRBD1 agrees at 7 bases. The junction had 11 bases not matched to a gene; V was cut back by 1 base and J by 7 bases. Germline V lookup: CDR1 SGHRS, CDR2 YFSETQ. There are 17 residues in the CDR3. The CDR3 nucleotides read TGCGCCAGCAGCTTGACAGACCGGGACAGAGGGAATTCACCCCTCCACTTT. Protein product: CASSLTDRDRGNSPLHF.

The chain carries TRBV7-9 and TRBJ2-7; 7 bases map to TRBD2. The CDR3 consists of 14 residues. Germline assignment: CDR1 SEHNR and CDR2 FQNEAQ (reference sequence). V was clipped by 3 bases and J by 4 bases; unmatched bases: 6. In DNA form, the CDR3 reads TGTGCCAGCAGCTTGAATAGCGGGTTTTACGAGCAGTACTTC. Protein: CASSLNSGFYEQYF.

The chain carries TRBV3-1 (or the pseudogene TRBV3-2) and TRBJ2-7; 9 positions match TRBD1. This CDR3 comprises 17 residues. V gave up 4 bases and J gave up 2 bases; unmatched junction bases: 12. The V gene's germline CDR1 is LGHDT and CDR2 YNNKEL (reference sequence). CDR3 bases: TGTGCCAGCAGCCGAAAACCCACGGGACAGGGAACCTACGAGCAGTACTTC. Its protein is CASSRKPTGQGTYEQYF.

The rearrangement links TRBV5-1 to TRBJ2-1, with TRBD2 identical over 11 bases. Trimming removed 4 bases from V and 6 bases from J; junction bases left unmatched: 3. From germline, CDR1 is SGHRS and CDR2 YFSETQ. The CDR3 sequence is 14 residues long. The CDR3 loop is CASSPTSGSNEQFF. In DNA form, the CDR3 reads TGCGCCAGCAGCCCCACTAGCGGGAGCAATGAGCAGTTCTTC. The complete variable domain, with remaining parts taken from reference TRBV5-1 and TRBJ2-1, reads KAGVTQTPRYLIKTRGQQVTLSCSPISGHRSVSWYQQTPGQGLQFLFEYFSETQRNKGNFPGRFSGRQFSNSRSEMNVSTLELGDSALYLCASSPTSGSNEQFFGPGTRLTVL.

The V call is TRBV7-9, the J call TRBJ1-5; no clear D gene. The ends were cut back, 5 bases at V and 5 bases at J, with 7 bases in the middle. Per the germline V gene, CDR1 is SEHNR and CDR2 is FQNEAQ (reference sequence). There are 12 residues in the CDR3. The CDR3 spells CASSTPDQPQHF. The DNA of the CDR3 is TGTGCCAGCAGCACCCCAGATCAGCCCCAGCATTTT. Combining the CDR3 with reference TRBV7-9 and TRBJ1-5 gives the whole variable domain DTGVSQNPRHKITKRGQNVTFRCDPISEHNRLYWYRQTLGQGPEFLTYFQNEAQLEKSRLLSDRFSAERPKGSFSTLEIQRTEQGDSAMYLCASSTPDQPQHFGDGTRLSIL.

The J gene is TRBJ1-2, the V gene TRBV2; D is unresolved. Germline lookup yields CDR1 SNHLY and CDR2 FYNNEI. This CDR3 spans 12 amino acids. V lost 8 bases to trimming and J lost 4 bases, with 11 bases between them. The CDR3 reads CASGGQSYGYTF. For the CDR3, the DNA is TGTGCCAGCGGCGGGCAGTCCTATGGCTACACCTTC.

In its sample, this clone was seen once. The chain couples TRBV28 to TRBJ1-5; 10 nucleotides match TRBD1. The CDR3 runs to 15 residues. V lost 3 bases to trimming and J lost 6 bases; unmatched junction nucleotides: 5. The germline V gene has CDR1 MDHEN and CDR2 SYDVKM. CDR3 loop: CASSLWDRGVQPQHF. The CDR3, as DNA: TGTGCCAGCAGTTTGTGGGACAGGGGTGTTCAGCCCCAGCATTTT.

The V gene is TRBV6-5, the J gene TRBJ1-1, with D possibly TRBD1 on 5 matching bases. This CDR3 is built from 13 residues. V was shortened by 11 bases and J by 2 bases, with 15 bases between the two germline ends. Germline V gives CDR1 MNHEY, CDR2 SVGAGI. DNA for the CDR3: TGTGCCGGTAGATTAGGACAAAACACTGAAGCTTTCTTT. Amino acids: CAGRLGQNTEAFF.

This clone was recorded once. This chain joins TRBV4-3 and TRBJ2-1, with 8 bases that match TRBD2. This CDR3 has 22 amino acids. Trimming took 0 bases from V and 0 from J; bases not matched to a gene: 19. Germline V gene data show CDR1 as LGHNA and CDR2 as YSLEER. The CDR3 DNA reads TGCGCCAGCAGCCAAGAAGTAATTGGGGGCGGGAGGCTCGCTAGCTCCTACAATGAGCAGTTCTTC. This gives the protein CASSQEVIGGGRLASSYNEQFF.

This clone was seen just once. V usage is TRBV7-9 and J usage is TRBJ1-3; 8 positions match TRBD1. Germline CDR1 is SEHNR and CDR2 is FQNEAQ (reference sequence). The CDR3 has 15 amino acids. V lost 0 bases and J lost 4; bases outside the gene matches: 2. CDR3 residues: CASSLARGLGNTIYF. The CDR3, as DNA: TGTGCCAGCAGCTTAGCCAGGGGGCTAGGAAACACCATATATTTT.

A note on this clone: The sample carries other DNA sequences with the same CDR3. The chain links TRBV7-2 to TRBJ2-7; TRBD1 matches 7 bases. This CDR3 region has 14 residues. From germline, CDR1 is SGHTA and CDR2 FQGNSA. J gave up 3 bases and V 1 base, and 3 bases lay outside the gene matches. The CDR3 is CASSLGQGVYEQYF. For the CDR3, the DNA is TGTGCCAGCAGCTTAGGCCAGGGGGTCTACGAGCAGTACTTC.

The V and J genes are TRBV19 and TRBJ1-5; D possibly corresponds to TRBD1 (6 bases). In germline, CDR1 is LNHDA, CDR2 SQIVND (reference sequence). Trimming cost V 4 bases and J 7 bases, with 14 bases left between them. This CDR3 spans 14 amino acids. CDR3 in amino acids: CASSTTGSVQPQHF. Written as DNA, the CDR3 is TGTGCCAGTAGTACGACAGGCAGTGTCCAGCCCCAGCATTTT.

The rearrangement links TRBV18 to TRBJ1-6; possible D gene TRBD1, 6 bases. V was trimmed by 2 bases and J by 7 bases, leaving 6 bases between them. Germline V lookup: CDR1 KGHSH, CDR2 LQKENI. CDR3 length: 13 residues. CDR3 bases: TGTGCCAGCTCACCAGGGGGCAATTCACCCCTCCACTTT. Its protein is CASSPGGNSPLHF.